A single sample gave rise to the 18 T cell receptor beta chains below, sequenced in a study of cytomegalovirus exposure and HLA in healthy donors. Produced via immunoSEQ multiplex PCR; TCRdb's table is partial and in-frame only. This sample carries about 360,000 clones, roughly 85% of them seen once, and the ten largest clones take roughly 0.82%. Sequenced sample: PBMCs. The receptors here all came from a woman aged 18 to 35 in good health and CMV-seronegative.

CDR3 residues: CASSVSSGSSYEQYF. The CDR3 nucleotides are TGTGCCAGCAGCGTCTCTAGCGGATCCTCCTACGAGCAGTACTTC. The chain employs TRBV5-5 and TRBJ2-7; 7 bases are a match to TRBD2. Germline V gives CDR1 SGHKS, CDR2 YYEKEE (reference sequence). CDR3 length: 15 amino acids. V shed 4 bases and J 0 bases; nucleotides not matched to a gene: 7.

V gene TRBV4-1 combines with J gene TRBJ2-7; TRBD2 is a possible D gene (6 bases). Germline CDR1 reads MGHRA; CDR2 reads YSYEKL. Trimming took off 0 bases at V and 1 base at J, with 13 bases between the two ends. This CDR3 is built from 16 residues. The CDR3 region has the DNA TGCGCCAGCAGCCAAGATGGGGCGGGGAAATCCTACGAGCAGTACTTC. It specifies CASSQDGAGKSYEQYF.

The chain joins TRBV27 to TRBJ2-2, with TRBD2 identical over 8 bases. The V segment lost 6 bases and the J segment 4 bases; nucleotides outside the gene matches: 4. This CDR3 has 14 amino acids. Germline CDR1 MNHEY, CDR2 SMNVEV (reference sequence). The CDR3 loop is CASRWAGGTGELFF. The CDR3 DNA sequence: TGTGCCAGCAGGTGGGCGGGGGGCACCGGGGAGCTGTTTTTT.

This chain links TRBV6-1 with TRBJ2-7; 11 bases align to TRBD2. Trimming removed 6 bases from V and 4 bases from J; junction bases left unmatched: 8. Germline V lookup: CDR1 MNHNS, CDR2 SASEGT. CDR3 length: 15 amino acids. The CDR3 DNA reads as TGTGCCAGCAGCAGAAGGACTAGCGGGTTGTACGAGCAGTACTTC. Its protein product is CASSRRTSGLYEQYF.

V and J are TRBV2 and TRBJ1-4, with D perhaps TRBD1 (6 bases). CDR1 and CDR2 (germline): SNHLY, FYNNEI. The ends were cut back, 7 bases at V and 4 bases at J, with 13 bases in the middle. The CDR3 runs to 14 residues. CDR3 protein: CASKFRQVNEKLFF. CDR3 coding DNA: TGTGCCAGCAAATTTCGACAGGTTAATGAAAAACTGTTTTTT.

This clone appeared a single time. J is TRBJ2-1 and V is TRBV28, with D hard to call. Germline V gives CDR1 MDHEN, CDR2 SYDVKM. This CDR3 has 15 amino acids. The V gene lost 6 bases and the J gene lost 4 bases, with 16 bases spanning the gap. In nucleotides, the CDR3 is TGTGCCAGCAGGCCCGGGTCAAGTCCTTACAATGAGCAGTTCTTC. Translation: CASRPGSSPYNEQFF.

The V gene is TRBV27, the J gene TRBJ1-4, with 8 bases matching TRBD1. Germline assignment: CDR1 MNHEY and CDR2 SMNVEV (reference sequence). The V and J ends lost 8 bases and 8 bases, in that order; junction bases with no gene match: 7. This CDR3 comprises 13 residues. The CDR3 protein is CASGRQGREKLFF. In nucleotides, the CDR3 is TGTGCCAGCGGACGACAGGGGAGGGAAAAACTGTTTTTT.

The J gene is TRBJ1-3, the V gene TRBV18; maybe TRBD1 (6 bases). The CDR3 sequence is 18 residues long. Trimming cost V 6 bases and J 0 bases, with 21 bases left between them. Germline-derived CDR1 and CDR2 are KGHSH and LQKENI. In DNA, the CDR3 is TGTGCCAGCTCCGAGAATCCAAGACAGGCCTTCTCTGGAAACACCATATATTTT. Translated: CASSENPRQAFSGNTIYF.

The chain recombines TRBV28 with TRBJ2-7; D unclear. Germline V gene data show CDR1 as MDHEN and CDR2 as SYDVKM. The V end was cut by 6 bases, the J end by 10 bases, with 13 bases between. The CDR3 length is 11 residues. The chain's CDR3 is CASSPSFQQYF. In DNA form, the CDR3 reads TGTGCCAGCAGCCCTAGTTTTCAACAGTACTTC. The full variable domain, rest sourced from reference TRBV28 and TRBJ2-7, is DVKVTQSSRYLVKRTGEKVFLECVQDMDHENMFWYRQDPGLGLRLIYFSYDVKMKEKGDIPEGYSVSREKKERFSLILESASTNQTSMYLCASSPSFQQYFGPGTRLTVT.

J is TRBJ2-5 and V is TRBV5-4; TRBD2 matches at 11 bases. J was trimmed by 2 bases and V by 3 bases; bases with no gene match: 0. Germline CDR1 SGHNT, CDR2 YYREEE (reference sequence). The CDR3 is 14 residues long. CDR3 loop: CASSWTSGQETQYF. In DNA form, the CDR3 reads TGTGCCAGCAGCTGGACTAGCGGGCAAGAGACCCAGTACTTC.

The chain uses TRBV28 and TRBJ2-5; possibly TRBD1 for D (5 bases). CDR3 length: 15 residues. The V end lost 1 base, the J end lost 4 bases, and 13 bases lay between the germline ends. Germline V gives CDR1 MDHEN, CDR2 SYDVKM. The CDR3 protein is CASSLFRAQGETQYF. CDR3 DNA: TGTGCCAGCAGTTTATTTCGCGCCCAGGGAGAGACCCAGTACTTC.

The chain joins TRBV15 to TRBJ2-7, with 8 bases matching TRBD2. Germline CDR1 is LNHNV and CDR2 is YYDKDF (reference sequence). The CDR3 spans 15 residues. After removal of 1 base from V and 5 bases from J, the junction contained 7 bases not matched to a gene. CDR3 DNA: TGTGCCACCAGCAGAGCCGCCGGTAGCGGGGACGAGCAGTACTTC. Its protein is CATSRAAGSGDEQYF. Full variable domain (remainder filled in from reference TRBV15 and TRBJ2-7): DAMVIQNPRYQVTQFGKPVTLSCSQTLNHNVMYWYQQKSSQAPKLLFHYYDKDFNNEADTPDNFQSRRPNTSFCFLDIRSPGLGDTAMYLCATSRAAGSGDEQYFGPGTRLTVT.

The chain links TRBV7-9 to TRBJ2-5; D is undetermined. V was pared by 5 bases and J by 7 bases, with 11 bases between. CDR1 is SEHNR, CDR2 FQNEAQ, per germline (reference sequence). This CDR3 is built from 12 residues. The CDR3 DNA reads TGTGCCAGCAGCCCAATCGGCGGGACCCAGTACTTC. This gives the protein CASSPIGGTQYF. Together with reference TRBV7-9 and TRBJ2-5, the CDR3 gives the full variable domain: DTGVSQNPRHKITKRGQNVTFRCDPISEHNRLYWYRQTLGQGPEFLTYFQNEAQLEKSRLLSDRFSAERPKGSFSTLEIQRTEQGDSAMYLCASSPIGGTQYFGPGTRLLVL.

This clone was observed a single time. The chain links TRBV30 to TRBJ2-1; no clear D gene. V gave up 1 base and J gave up 10 bases, with 5 bases separating them. The CDR3 is 10 amino acids. CDR1 is GTSNPN, CDR2 SVGIG, per germline (reference sequence). The CDR3 DNA reads TGTGCCTGGAGTGGACAAGAGCAGTTCTTC. This gives the protein CAWSGQEQFF.

The chain recombines TRBV18 with TRBJ1-1; D unresolved. Germline assignment: CDR1 KGHSH and CDR2 LQKENI. V gave up 0 bases and J gave up 11 bases, with 16 bases separating them. The CDR3 loop spans 14 amino acids. The CDR3 DNA is TGTGCCAGCTCACCACCGAAAAGTAGCATGACGGCTTTCTTT. Amino acid sequence: CASSPPKSSMTAFF.

The V gene is TRBV25-1, the J gene TRBJ2-7, with 12 bases aligning to TRBD1. CDR3 size: 16 residues. Germline V gene sequence: CDR1 MGHDK, CDR2 SYGVNS. V lost 7 bases to trimming and J lost 1 base; unmatched junction nucleotides: 8. The CDR3 here is CASMEAGQGASYEQYF. CDR3 nucleotide sequence: TGTGCCAGCATGGAGGCGGGACAGGGGGCTTCCTACGAGCAGTACTTC.

The V call is TRBV30, the J call TRBJ1-6; weak D call: TRBD1 (6 bases). Trimming took off 2 bases at V and 9 bases at J, with 11 bases between the two ends. Germline loops: CDR1 GTSNPN, CDR2 SVGIG (reference sequence). The CDR3 extends over 13 amino acids. The CDR3 region is CAWSLQGASPLHF. CDR3 nucleotides: TGTGCCTGGAGTTTACAGGGAGCTTCACCCCTCCACTTT. The full variable domain, completed using reference TRBV30 and TRBJ1-6, is SQTIHQWPATLVQPVGSPLSLECTVEGTSNPNLYWYRQAAGRGLQLLFYSVGIGQISSEVPQNLSASRPQDRQFILSSKKLLLSDSGFYLCAWSLQGASPLHFGNGTRLTVT.

The chain recombines TRBV2 with TRBJ2-1, with TRBD1 as a possible D gene (6 bases). Germline CDR1 is SNHLY and CDR2 is FYNNEI. V shed 4 bases and J shed 2 bases, with 12 bases lying between them. This CDR3 has 15 residues. The CDR3 region is CASSVWDKTYNEQFF. CDR3 DNA: TGTGCCAGCAGTGTTTGGGACAAGACCTACAATGAGCAGTTCTTC.